A selection of T cell receptor beta chains follows, all from one sample in a study of blood T cell repertoires in COVID-19. Sequencing was performed with immunoSEQ multiplex PCR; in TCRdb, only in-frame clones are kept and a portion is missing. The table includes roughly 160,000 clones, about 86% detected once. The source material was peripheral blood. Receptors were obtained from a woman between 65 and 79 years old who had recovered from COVID-19. CDR3s include the opening cysteine and the closing phenylalanine or tryptophan. A D gene is named only where the DNA matches it firmly. Clone sizes are given selectively: once, few, many, or a class where the clone is expanded.

CDR3: CASPGVGSYNEQFF
DNA: TGTGCCTCCCCGGGGGTGGGCTCCTACAATGAGCAGTTCTTC
V: TRBV30
size: few
J: TRBJ2-1
D: NA
length: 14

CDR3: CASSQVAGYGYTF
DNA: TGTGCCAGCAGCCAAGTAGCAGGGTATGGCTACACCTTC
V: TRBV4-2
size: NA
J: TRBJ1-2
D: NA
length: 13

CDR3: CASSLAFGSSYNEQFF
DNA: TGTGCCAGCAGCTTAGCGTTCGGGAGCTCCTACAATGAGCAGTTCTTC
V: TRBV7-6
size: NA
J: TRBJ2-1
D: NA
length: 16

CDR3: CASSGTGGPYEQYF
DNA: TGTGCCAGCAGTGGAACAGGGGGCCCCTACGAGCAGTACTTC
V: TRBV27
size: NA
J: TRBJ2-7
D: TRBD1
length: 14

CDR3: CASSLGAGNYGYTF
DNA: TGTGCCAGCAGCTTGGGGGCGGGTAACTATGGCTACACCTTC
V: TRBV5-5
size: NA
J: TRBJ1-2
D: NA
length: 14

CDR3: CASRKGNTEQFF
DNA: TGTGCCAGCAGGAAGGGGAACACCGAACAGTTCTTC
V: TRBV2
size: NA
J: TRBJ2-1
D: NA
length: 12

CDR3: CASRPPLMMNTEAFF
DNA: TGTGCCAGCAGGCCACCCCTAATGATGAACACTGAAGCTTTCTTT
V: TRBV6-5
size: NA
J: TRBJ1-1
D: NA
length: 15

CDR3: CAKRTTGPSTNYGYTF
DNA: TGTGCCAAAAGGACCACAGGGCCATCGACTAACTATGGCTACACCTTC
V: TRBV19
size: NA
J: TRBJ1-2
D: NA
length: 16

CDR3: CASSPGVGTDTQYF
DNA: TGTGCCAGCAGCCCCGGTGTGGGCACAGATACGCAGTATTTT
V: TRBV7-8
size: NA
J: TRBJ2-3
D: NA
length: 14

CDR3: CAISEGQGAYDEQYF
DNA: TGTGCCATCAGTGAGGGACAGGGGGCGTACGACGAGCAGTACTTC
V: TRBV10-3
size: NA
J: TRBJ2-7
D: TRBD1
length: 15

CDR3: CASSQDPPLAGLADTQYF
DNA: TGTGCCAGCAGCCAAGATCCCCCCCTAGCGGGGCTCGCAGATACGCAGTATTTT
V: TRBV3-1/TRBV3-2
size: NA
J: TRBJ2-3
D: TRBD2
length: 18

CDR3: CASPCGRGGTEAFF
DNA: TGTGCCAGCCCTTGTGGCAGGGGTGGCACTGAAGCTTTCTTT
V: TRBV27
size: NA
J: TRBJ1-1
D: NA
length: 14

CDR3: CASRDRVDTEAFF
DNA: TGTGCCAGCAGAGACAGGGTAGACACTGAAGCTTTCTTT
V: TRBV6-5
size: NA
J: TRBJ1-1
D: TRBD1
length: 13

CDR3: CASSLGAPWPKNTGELFF
DNA: TGCGCCAGCAGCTTGGGGGCCCCCTGGCCGAAGAACACCGGGGAGCTGTTTTTT
V: TRBV5-1
size: once
J: TRBJ2-2
D: NA
length: 18

CDR3: CASNQGALMTNEKLFF
DNA: TGTGCCAGCAACCAGGGGGCACTTATGACTAATGAAAAACTGTTTTTT
V: TRBV2
size: NA
J: TRBJ1-4
D: TRBD1
length: 16

CDR3: CASSPDFDSLAGELFF
DNA: TGTGCCAGCAGCCCGGATTTCGACAGCCTGGCCGGGGAGCTGTTTTTT
V: TRBV3-1/TRBV3-2
size: NA
J: TRBJ2-2
D: NA
length: 16

CDR3: CASSPPGRGGTDTQYF
DNA: TGTGCCAGCTCACCACCCGGCCGCGGGGGGACAGATACGCAGTATTTT
V: TRBV18
size: NA
J: TRBJ2-3
D: TRBD2
length: 16

CDR3: CASSQEASGGDTQYF
DNA: TGTGCCAGCAGCCAAGAGGCTAGCGGAGGGGATACGCAGTATTTT
V: TRBV14
size: NA
J: TRBJ2-3
D: TRBD2
length: 15

CDR3: CARSGGRGVDEQFF
DNA: TGCGCCCGCAGCGGGGGGAGGGGGGTCGATGAGCAGTTCTTC
V: TRBV4-1
size: NA
J: TRBJ2-1
D: TRBD2
length: 14

CDR3: CASSPSDRRPTYEQYF
DNA: TGCGCCAGCAGCCCTTCAGACAGGCGACCGACCTACGAGCAGTACTTC
V: TRBV5-1
size: NA
J: TRBJ2-7
D: NA
length: 16

CDR3: CASSHRGGVGYEQYF
DNA: TGTGCCAGCAGTCACCGGGGGGGAGTCGGCTACGAGCAGTACTTC
V: TRBV28
size: once
J: TRBJ2-7
D: TRBD2
length: 15

CDR3: CASSPLGDRGYNEQFF
DNA: TGTGCCAGCAGCCCCCTTGGGGACAGGGGGTACAATGAGCAGTTCTTC
V: TRBV7-8
size: once
J: TRBJ2-1
D: TRBD1
length: 16

CDR3: CASSPMRGPGETQYF
DNA: TGTGCCAGCAGCCCAATGAGGGGGCCGGGGGAGACCCAGTACTTC
V: TRBV11-3
size: NA
J: TRBJ2-5
D: TRBD1
length: 15

CDR3: CAWSPPRGGYSPLHF
DNA: TGTGCCTGGAGTCCCCCCCGGGGGGGTTATTCACCCCTCCACTTT
V: TRBV30
size: once
J: TRBJ1-6
D: NA
length: 15

CDR3: CASSPPGGEGDTQYF
DNA: TGCGCCAGCAGCCCCCCGGGGGGGGAGGGAGATACGCAGTATTTT
V: TRBV5-1
size: NA
J: TRBJ2-3
D: TRBD2
length: 15

CDR3: CASSQRGQTNTEAFF
DNA: TGTGCCAGCAGTCAGAGGGGACAGACGAACACTGAAGCTTTCTTT
V: TRBV6-2/TRBV6-3
size: once
J: TRBJ1-1
D: TRBD1
length: 15

CDR3: CASSPQGTGSYTF
DNA: TGTGCCAGCAGCCCCCAGGGGACAGGGAGCTACACCTTC
V: TRBV7-9
size: NA
J: TRBJ1-2
D: TRBD1
length: 13

CDR3: CASSPVGTDYNEQFF
DNA: TGTGCCAGCAGCCCCGTGGGGACAGACTACAATGAGCAGTTCTTC
V: TRBV6-2/TRBV6-3
size: NA
J: TRBJ2-1
D: TRBD1
length: 15

CDR3: CASSPWGGSTDTQYF
DNA: TGTGCCAGCAGCCCCTGGGGGGGTAGCACAGATACGCAGTATTTT
V: TRBV7-2
size: few
J: TRBJ2-3
D: TRBD2
length: 15

CDR3: CASSLMGGETQYF
DNA: TGTGCCAGCAGCTTAATGGGGGGAGAGACCCAGTACTTC
V: TRBV7-3
size: NA
J: TRBJ2-5
D: NA
length: 13

CDR3: CASSFARGTEAFF
DNA: TGTGCCAGCAGTTTCGCCAGGGGGACTGAAGCTTTCTTT
V: TRBV27
size: NA
J: TRBJ1-1
D: TRBD1
length: 13

CDR3: CSVEADSGNEKLFF
DNA: TGCAGCGTTGAGGCGGACAGCGGAAATGAAAAACTGTTTTTT
V: TRBV29-1
size: NA
J: TRBJ1-4
D: NA
length: 14

CDR3: CASSPGGATNQPQHF
DNA: TGTGCCAGCTCACCAGGGGGGGCTACCAATCAGCCCCAGCATTTT
V: TRBV18
size: few
J: TRBJ1-5
D: NA
length: 15

CDR3: CASSWRQYNEQFF
DNA: TGTGCCAGCAGTTGGCGACAGTACAATGAGCAGTTCTTC
V: TRBV6-6
size: NA
J: TRBJ2-1
D: NA
length: 13

CDR3: CASTPGGNSYEQYF
DNA: TGTGCCAGTACCCCTGGGGGGAACTCCTACGAGCAGTACTTC
V: TRBV19
size: NA
J: TRBJ2-7
D: NA
length: 14

CDR3: CASTFGGANTEAFF
DNA: TGTGCCAGCACTTTCGGCGGGGCGAACACTGAAGCTTTCTTT
V: TRBV6-5
size: NA
J: TRBJ1-1
D: NA
length: 14

CDR3: CASSQEGVGLAGWFYEQYF
DNA: TGTGCCAGCAGCCAAGAGGGGGTGGGACTAGCGGGATGGTTCTACGAGCAGTACTTC
V: TRBV3-1/TRBV3-2
size: NA
J: TRBJ2-7
D: TRBD2
length: 19

CDR3: CASSLGGTLYEQYF
DNA: TGTGCCAGCAGCCTGGGGGGGACGCTGTACGAGCAGTACTTC
V: TRBV9
size: NA
J: TRBJ2-7
D: TRBD2
length: 14

CDR3: CASSLRQATDTQYF
DNA: TGTGCCAGCAGCCTCCGACAGGCCACAGATACGCAGTATTTT
V: TRBV6-5
size: NA
J: TRBJ2-3
D: NA
length: 14